Shown below are 27 T cell receptor beta chains from a single sample sequenced in a study of cytomegalovirus exposure and HLA in healthy donors. The PCR employed 60 Vbeta primers together with 13 Jbeta primers. This table comes from immunoSEQ multiplex PCR, and its TCRdb copy is limited to in-frame clones, with some not included. The data hold about 87,000 clones, with over 70% observed a single time. Material for sequencing was PBMCs. These receptors all stem from a man aged 30-40 years in good health and CMV-seropositive.

V is TRBV2 and J is TRBJ1-5; D unclear. This CDR3 has 13 amino acids. Germline CDR1 is SNHLY and CDR2 is FYNNEI. With 8 bases removed from V and 4 bases from J, the gap between germline ends came to 12 bases. The CDR3 DNA follows: TGTGCCAGCGGGCCCCCTTTAAATCAGCCCCAGCATTTT. Its protein product is CASGPPLNQPQHF.

The genes are TRBV18 and TRBJ2-2; weak D call: TRBD2 (5 bases). This CDR3 is 15 amino acids long. Trimming took off 0 bases at V and 6 bases at J, with 11 bases between the two ends. Germline loops: CDR1 KGHSH, CDR2 LQKENI. The CDR3, as DNA: TGTGCCAGCTCACCACCTAGCGATGCGCCCGGGGAGCTGTTTTTT. Protein sequence: CASSPPSDAPGELFF.

The V gene is TRBV6-6, the J gene TRBJ1-1; tentatively, D is TRBD1 (6 bases). The ends were cut back, 6 bases at V and 6 bases at J, with 17 bases in the middle. The CDR3 has 14 amino acids. Germline V gives CDR1 MNHNY, CDR2 SVGAGI (reference sequence). The CDR3 region has the DNA TGTGCCAGCAGGACTCCCTCAGGGGCCCCTGAAGCTTTCTTT. Protein product: CASRTPSGAPEAFF.

The chain combines TRBV11-3 with TRBJ2-2, with a weak D call TRBD1 (5 bases). Germline CDR1 reads SGHNT; CDR2 reads YENEEA. The CDR3 has 14 amino acids. Trimming stripped 1 base from V and 2 bases from J, with 5 bases between. CDR3 in amino acids: CASSLGTNTGELFF. The CDR3 coding sequence is TGTGCCAGCAGCTTAGGGACAAACACCGGGGAGCTGTTTTTT.

The chain has TRBV6-5 and TRBJ1-1; D gene unclear. Trimming removed 8 bases from V and 4 bases from J, with 14 bases in between. The CDR3 has 13 residues. In germline, CDR1 is MNHEY, CDR2 SVGAGI. The CDR3 loop reads CASLRSASTEAFF. CDR3 in DNA: TGTGCCAGCCTGAGGAGCGCTAGCACTGAAGCTTTCTTT.

The rearrangement links TRBV7-2 to TRBJ2-7; D not certain. CDR1 is SGHTA, CDR2 FQGNSA, per germline. V was cut by 1 base and J by 3 bases, with 4 bases left in between. The CDR3 length is 12 residues. The CDR3 DNA follows: TGTGCCAGCAGCTTAGTTCTCTACGAGCAGTACTTC. This encodes CASSLVLYEQYF.

V gene TRBV6-1 combines with J gene TRBJ1-1, with 8 bases matching TRBD1. Germline V gene data show CDR1 as MNHNS and CDR2 as SASEGT. The J segment lost 6 bases and the V segment lost 4 bases, leaving 1 base of the junction unmatched. The CDR3 has 12 residues. The CDR3 spells CASSAGGSEAFF. The CDR3 DNA follows: TGTGCCAGCAGTGCAGGGGGCTCTGAAGCTTTCTTT.

The V gene is TRBV7-6, the J gene TRBJ1-1; D may be TRBD1 (6 bases). The CDR3 runs 15 residues. Deletions cut 1 base from V and 1 base from J, with 10 bases between. CDR1 and CDR2 (germline): SGHVS, FNYEAQ. CDR3 in amino acids: CASSLEGRGNTEAFF. Written as DNA, the CDR3 is TGTGCCAGCAGCTTAGAAGGCAGGGGGAACACTGAAGCTTTCTTT.

The V and J genes are TRBV7-9 and TRBJ2-3; maybe TRBD2 (6 bases). V lost 1 base, J lost 5 bases, and 13 bases lay in between. Germline loops: CDR1 SEHNR, CDR2 FQNEAQ (reference sequence). The CDR3 has 15 amino acids. The CDR3 DNA reads TGTGCCAGCAGCTTAGGGGGGGAGTCGGTAGATACGCAGTATTTT. Translating gives CASSLGGESVDTQYF.

This clone was detected only a few times. The gene calls are TRBV6-5 and TRBJ1-5; D might be TRBD1 (5 bases). The CDR3 contains 15 residues. Per the germline V gene, CDR1 is MNHEY and CDR2 is SVGAGI. Deletions cut 6 bases from V and 6 bases from J, with 18 bases between. This CDR3 is CASSRGQGGGQPQHF. In nucleotides, the CDR3 is TGTGCCAGCAGCCGTGGGCAGGGCGGGGGTCAGCCCCAGCATTTT.

The gene calls are TRBV6-6 and TRBJ2-5, with D possibly TRBD1 on 6 matching bases. The CDR3 sequence is 16 residues long. Germline CDR1 reads MNHNY; CDR2 reads SVGAGI (reference sequence). Trimming cost V 5 bases and J 4 bases, with 20 bases left between them. CDR3 DNA: TGTGCCAGCAGTCCCCTTGGACAGTCTCAAGTAGAGACCCAGTACTTC. It yields the protein CASSPLGQSQVETQYF.

The CDR3 loop reads CASRKTQGTAGELFF. CDR3 nucleotide sequence: TGTGCCAGCAGGAAAACTCAGGGTACGGCCGGGGAGCTGTTTTTT. The chain has TRBV7-9 and TRBJ2-2; maybe TRBD1 (5 bases). Germline V gene sequence: CDR1 SEHNR, CDR2 FQNEAQ (reference sequence). With 6 bases removed from V and 6 bases from J, the gap between germline ends came to 17 bases. This CDR3 contains 15 residues.

Turning to this clone: One end of the junction does not line up with germline, which may come from a read error. The chain recombines TRBV4-1 with TRBJ2-1; D is possibly TRBD1 (7 bases). This CDR3 is 12 amino acids long. Germline loops: CDR1 MGHRA, CDR2 YSYEKL. CDR3 loop: CASSQVGGGFVF. DNA for the CDR3: TGCGCCAGCAGCCAAGTAGGAGGGGGCTTCGTCTTC.

The chain couples TRBV5-8 to TRBJ1-2; D is perhaps TRBD1 (6 bases). The CDR3 runs 14 residues. The germline gives CDR1 SGHTS, CDR2 YDEGEE. Deletions cut 1 base from V and 8 bases from J, with 15 bases between. CDR3 region: CASSLNQGIGGYTF. The CDR3 region has the DNA TGTGCCAGCAGCTTGAACCAGGGGATAGGAGGCTACACCTTC.

V and J are TRBV6-5 and TRBJ2-5; TRBD2 matches 10 bases. The CDR3 loop spans 13 amino acids. The J segment lost 5 bases and the V segment lost 9 bases, leaving 6 bases of the junction unmatched. Germline CDR1 reads MNHEY; CDR2 reads SVGAGI. The CDR3 DNA sequence: TGTGCCAGTAAGCGGGAGGGAGGCGAGACCCAGTACTTC. This codes for CASKREGGETQYF.

The CDR3 DNA reads TGTGCCAGCAGCACTAGTAGACAGGGGCAGGGCACTGAAGCTTTCTTT. It yields the protein CASSTSRQGQGTEAFF. The rearrangement links TRBV7-2 to TRBJ1-1; 8 bases agree with TRBD1. The CDR3 runs 16 residues. Unmatched junction bases numbered 12, after V lost 5 bases and J lost 4 bases. In germline, CDR1 is SGHTA, CDR2 FQGNSA.

The V call is TRBV11-2, the J call TRBJ1-5; perhaps TRBD1 as D (5 bases). This CDR3 comprises 16 residues. CDR1 is SGHAT, CDR2 FQNNGV, per germline. V was trimmed by 2 bases and J by 1 base, leaving 12 bases between them. CDR3: CASSLSGQGSNQPQHF. CDR3 coding DNA: TGTGCCAGCAGCTTAAGTGGGCAGGGAAGCAATCAGCCCCAGCATTTT.

V is TRBV9 and J is TRBJ2-7; weak D call: TRBD1 (5 bases). Germline CDR1 reads SGDLS; CDR2 reads YYNGEE. The CDR3 has 14 residues. Trimming stripped 0 bases from V and 2 bases from J, with 9 bases between. CDR3 region: CASSVGQRTYEQYF. The DNA for the CDR3 is TGTGCCAGCAGCGTAGGACAGAGAACCTACGAGCAGTACTTC. Combining the CDR3 with reference TRBV9 and TRBJ2-7 gives the whole variable domain DSGVTQTPKHLITATGQRVTLRCSPRSGDLSVYWYQQSLDQGLQFLIQYYNGEERAKGNILERFSAQQFPDLHSELNLSSLELGDSALYFCASSVGQRTYEQYFGPGTRLTVT.

This clone was counted a few times. V and J are TRBV5-1 and TRBJ1-1, with a possible D match to TRBD1 (6 bases). Trimming left V 2 bases short and J 1 base short, with 9 bases between. The length of the CDR3 is 14 residues. Looked up from germline, CDR1 is SGHRS and CDR2 is YFSETQ. This CDR3 is CASSFDRPNTEAFF. Written as DNA, the CDR3 is TGCGCCAGCAGCTTCGACAGGCCGAACACTGAAGCTTTCTTT.

The gene calls are TRBV23-1 and TRBJ2-7; D gene uncertain. TRBV23-1 is annotated as an ORF whose role is uncertain. This CDR3 is 13 amino acids long. V was cut by 8 bases and J by 2 bases, with 13 bases left in between. The CDR3 DNA reads TGCGCCAGCCTATTCCTAAAGCCCTACGAGCAGTACTTC. Translation: CASLFLKPYEQYF.

The chain combines TRBV5-1 with TRBJ2-2, with D possibly TRBD1 on 5 matching bases. Per germline, CDR1 SGHRS and CDR2 YFSETQ. There are 15 residues in the CDR3. Trimming left V 0 bases short and J 3 bases short, with 9 bases between. As DNA, the CDR3 is TGCGCCAGCAGCTTGGGTGGGGCGGACACCGGGGAGCTGTTTTTT. Translation: CASSLGGADTGELFF.

The chain recombines TRBV13 with TRBJ1-5, with D uncertain. The germline V gene encodes CDR1 PRHDT and CDR2 FYEKMQ (reference sequence). CDR3 length equals 13 residues. Trimming took 4 bases from V and 7 from J, leaving 11 bases between them. Here the CDR3 reads CASSSHPGQPQHF. The DNA for the CDR3 is TGTGCCAGCAGCTCGCATCCGGGGCAGCCCCAGCATTTT.

The chain uses TRBV5-1 and TRBJ1-4; no definite D call. The CDR3 runs 15 residues. Trimming removed 4 bases from V and 0 bases from J, with 10 bases in between. Looked up from germline, CDR1 is SGHRS and CDR2 is YFSETQ. In nucleotides, the CDR3 is TGCGCCAGCAGCCCCTCTTCGGCAACTAATGAAAAACTGTTTTTT. This encodes CASSPSSATNEKLFF.

The chain couples TRBV27 to TRBJ2-1, with 8 bases matching TRBD2. J was trimmed by 6 bases and V by 0 bases; bases with no gene match: 4. Germline V gives CDR1 MNHEY, CDR2 SMNVEV (reference sequence). The CDR3 is 15 residues long. CDR3 in amino acids: CASSLSSRGVNEQFF. In nucleotides, the CDR3 is TGTGCCAGCAGTTTATCGTCGCGGGGGGTCAATGAGCAGTTCTTC.

This chain connects TRBV7-2 to TRBJ2-3, with 9 bases matching TRBD2. Germline CDR1 SGHTA, CDR2 FQGNSA. This CDR3 has 13 residues. V gave up 5 bases and J gave up 5 bases; unmatched junction bases: 2. CDR3 sequence reads: CASSPTSGDTQYF. The CDR3 nucleotides read TGTGCCAGCAGCCCGACTAGCGGAGATACGCAGTATTTT.

This chain uses TRBV2 with TRBJ2-1; 7 nucleotides align to TRBD2. J gave up 5 bases and V 3 bases, and 1 base lay outside the gene matches. CDR1 and CDR2 from the germline V gene are SNHLY and FYNNEI. The CDR3 length is 13 residues. The CDR3 sequence: CASSDAGDNEQFF. The CDR3 bases are TGTGCCAGCAGTGACGCGGGAGACAATGAGCAGTTCTTC.

The CDR3 loop reads CASSYSGVEKLFF. The CDR3 DNA reads TGTGCCAGCAGTTATTCCGGGGTCGAAAAACTGTTTTTT. The chain has TRBV28 and TRBJ1-4; D unresolved. The CDR3 runs to 13 residues. The germline V gene has CDR1 MDHEN and CDR2 SYDVKM. V gave up 4 bases and J gave up 8 bases, with 11 bases separating them.